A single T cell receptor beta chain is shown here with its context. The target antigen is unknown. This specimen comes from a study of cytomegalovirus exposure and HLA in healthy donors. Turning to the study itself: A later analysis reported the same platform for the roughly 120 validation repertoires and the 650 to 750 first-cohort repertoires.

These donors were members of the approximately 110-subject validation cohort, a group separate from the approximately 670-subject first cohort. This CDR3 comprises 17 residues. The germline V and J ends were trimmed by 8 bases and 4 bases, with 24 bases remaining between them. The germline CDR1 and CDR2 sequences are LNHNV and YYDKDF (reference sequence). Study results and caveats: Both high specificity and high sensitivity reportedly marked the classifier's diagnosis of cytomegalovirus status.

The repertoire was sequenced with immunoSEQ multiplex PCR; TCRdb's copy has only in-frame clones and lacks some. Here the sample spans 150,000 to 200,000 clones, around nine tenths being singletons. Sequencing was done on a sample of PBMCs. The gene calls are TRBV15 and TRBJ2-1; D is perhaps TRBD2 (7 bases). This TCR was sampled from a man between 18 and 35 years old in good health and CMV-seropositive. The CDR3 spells CATSLGGGRPRYNEQFF. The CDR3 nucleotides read TGTGCCACCTCCCTTGGGGGGGGCAGGCCTAGATACAATGAGCAGTTCTTC.